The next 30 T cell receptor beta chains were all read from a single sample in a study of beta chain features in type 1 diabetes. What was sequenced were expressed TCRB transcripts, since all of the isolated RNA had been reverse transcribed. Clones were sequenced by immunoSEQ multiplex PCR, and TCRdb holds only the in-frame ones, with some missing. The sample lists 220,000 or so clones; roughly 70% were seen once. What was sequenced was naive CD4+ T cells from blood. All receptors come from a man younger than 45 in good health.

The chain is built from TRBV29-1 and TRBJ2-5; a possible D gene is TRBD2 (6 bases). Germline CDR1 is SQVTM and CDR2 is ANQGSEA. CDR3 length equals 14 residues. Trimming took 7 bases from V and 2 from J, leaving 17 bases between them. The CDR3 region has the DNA TGCAGCGGGAGGGGACCCAACCCACAAGAGACCCAGTACTTC. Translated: CSGRGPNPQETQYF. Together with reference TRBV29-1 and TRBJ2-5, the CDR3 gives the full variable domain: SAVISQKPSRDICQRGTSLTIQCQVDSQVTMMFWYRQQPGQSLTLIATANQGSEATYESGFVIDKFPISRPNLTFSTLTVSNMSPEDSSIYLCSGRGPNPQETQYFGPGTRLLVL.

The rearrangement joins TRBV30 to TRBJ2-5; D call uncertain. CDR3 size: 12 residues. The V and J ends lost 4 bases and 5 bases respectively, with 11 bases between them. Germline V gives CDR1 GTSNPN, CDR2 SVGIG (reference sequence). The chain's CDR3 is CAWKGSSETQYF. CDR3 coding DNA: TGTGCCTGGAAGGGTAGTTCGGAGACCCAGTACTTC.

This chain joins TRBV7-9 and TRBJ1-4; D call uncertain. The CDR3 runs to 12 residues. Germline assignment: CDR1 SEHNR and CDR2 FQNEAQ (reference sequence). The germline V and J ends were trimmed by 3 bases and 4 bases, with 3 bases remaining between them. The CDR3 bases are TGTGCCAGCAGCTTTCGTAATGAAAAACTGTTTTTT. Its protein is CASSFRNEKLFF.

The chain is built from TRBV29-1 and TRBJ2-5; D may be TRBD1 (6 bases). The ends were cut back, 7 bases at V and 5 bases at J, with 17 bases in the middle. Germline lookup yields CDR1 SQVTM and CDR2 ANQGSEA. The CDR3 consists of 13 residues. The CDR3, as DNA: TGCAGCGGACAAGGGGGAGTCGGGGAGACCCAGTACTTC. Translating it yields CSGQGGVGETQYF.

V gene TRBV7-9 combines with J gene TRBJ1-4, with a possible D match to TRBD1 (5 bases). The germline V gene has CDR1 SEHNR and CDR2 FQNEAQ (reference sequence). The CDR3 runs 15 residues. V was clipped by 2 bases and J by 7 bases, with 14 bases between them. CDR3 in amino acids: CASSLQGGKPEKLFF. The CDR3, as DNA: TGTGCCAGCAGCTTACAGGGCGGCAAGCCTGAAAAACTGTTTTTT.

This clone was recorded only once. CDR3 residues: CASSFELLLEQYF. DNA for the CDR3: TGTGCCAGCAGCTTCGAACTGCTTCTCGAGCAGTACTTC. V gene TRBV7-2 combines with J gene TRBJ2-7; D is unclear. Germline V CDR1 and CDR2: SGHTA, FQGNSA. The CDR3 sequence is 13 residues long. Trimming stripped 3 bases from V and 6 bases from J, with 12 bases between. The full variable domain, completed using reference TRBV7-2 and TRBJ2-7, is GAGVSQSPSNKVTEKGKDVELRCDPISGHTALYWYRQSLGQGLEFLIYFQGNSAPDKSGLPSDRFSAERTGGSVSTLTIQRTQQEDSAVYLCASSFELLLEQYFGPGTRLTVT.

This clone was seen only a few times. Here the CDR3 DNA reads TGTGCCAGCCTGGCAGGGAGGCAAGAGACCCAGTACTTC. It translates to CASLAGRQETQYF. V is TRBV2 and J is TRBJ2-5, with D perhaps matching TRBD2 (6 bases). The V gene lost 8 bases and the J gene lost 2 bases, with 12 bases spanning the gap. CDR3 length: 13 residues. Germline-derived CDR1 and CDR2 are SNHLY and FYNNEI.

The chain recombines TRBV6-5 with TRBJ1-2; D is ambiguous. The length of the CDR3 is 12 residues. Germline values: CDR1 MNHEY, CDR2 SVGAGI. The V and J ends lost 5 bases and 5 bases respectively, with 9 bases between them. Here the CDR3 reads CASSRGDYGYTF. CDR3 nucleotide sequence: TGTGCCAGCAGTCGGGGAGATTATGGCTACACCTTC.

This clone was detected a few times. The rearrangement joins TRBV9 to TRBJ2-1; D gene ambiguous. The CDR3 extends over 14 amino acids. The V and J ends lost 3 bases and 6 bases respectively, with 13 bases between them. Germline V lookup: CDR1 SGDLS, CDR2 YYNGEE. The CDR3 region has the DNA TGTGCCAGCAGCGGGTCCGCGAAGGGCAATGAGCAGTTCTTC. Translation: CASSGSAKGNEQFF.

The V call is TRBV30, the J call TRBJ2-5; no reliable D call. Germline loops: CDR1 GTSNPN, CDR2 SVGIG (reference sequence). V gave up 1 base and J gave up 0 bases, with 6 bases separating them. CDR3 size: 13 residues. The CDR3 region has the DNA TGTGCCTGGAGTGGCCAATACCAAGAGACCCAGTACTTC. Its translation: CAWSGQYQETQYF.

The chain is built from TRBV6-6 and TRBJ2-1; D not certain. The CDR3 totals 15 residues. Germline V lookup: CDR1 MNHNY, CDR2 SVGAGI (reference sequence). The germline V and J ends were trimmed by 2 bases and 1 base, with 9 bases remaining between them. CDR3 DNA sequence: TGTGCCAGCAGTTACGGGGTTTTGTCCTACAATGAGCAGTTCTTC. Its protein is CASSYGVLSYNEQFF.

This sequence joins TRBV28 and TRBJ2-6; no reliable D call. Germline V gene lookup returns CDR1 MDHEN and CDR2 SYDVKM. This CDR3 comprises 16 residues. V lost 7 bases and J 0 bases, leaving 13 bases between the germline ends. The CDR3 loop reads CASKKGGGSGANVLTF. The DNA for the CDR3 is TGTGCCAGCAAAAAGGGCGGCGGCTCTGGGGCCAACGTCCTGACTTTC. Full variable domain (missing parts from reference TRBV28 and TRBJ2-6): DVKVTQSSRYLVKRTGEKVFLECVQDMDHENMFWYRQDPGLGLRLIYFSYDVKMKEKGDIPEGYSVSREKKERFSLILESASTNQTSMYLCASKKGGGSGANVLTFGAGSRLTVL.

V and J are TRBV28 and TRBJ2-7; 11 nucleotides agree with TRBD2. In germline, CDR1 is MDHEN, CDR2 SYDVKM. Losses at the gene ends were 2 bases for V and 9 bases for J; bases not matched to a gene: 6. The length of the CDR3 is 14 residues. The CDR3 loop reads CASSLPLAGEAQYF. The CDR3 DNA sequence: TGTGCCAGCAGTTTACCACTAGCGGGAGAGGCGCAGTACTTC. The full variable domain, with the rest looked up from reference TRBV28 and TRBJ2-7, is DVKVTQSSRYLVKRTGEKVFLECVQDMDHENMFWYRQDPGLGLRLIYFSYDVKMKEKGDIPEGYSVSREKKERFSLILESASTNQTSMYLCASSLPLAGEAQYFGPGTRLTVT.

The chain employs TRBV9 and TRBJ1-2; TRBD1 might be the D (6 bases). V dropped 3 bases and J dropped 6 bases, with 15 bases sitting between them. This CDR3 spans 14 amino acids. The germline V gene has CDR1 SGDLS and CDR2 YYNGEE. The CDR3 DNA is TGTGCCAGCAGCGGGCCTCTGGGGGGCCATGGCTACACCTTC. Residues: CASSGPLGGHGYTF.

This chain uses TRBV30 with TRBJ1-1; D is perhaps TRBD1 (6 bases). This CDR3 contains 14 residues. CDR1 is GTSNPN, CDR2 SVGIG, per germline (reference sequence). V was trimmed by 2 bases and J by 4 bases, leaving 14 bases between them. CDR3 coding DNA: TGTGCCTGGAGTCCCCAGGGGCTGGGCACTGAAGCTTTCTTT. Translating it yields CAWSPQGLGTEAFF.

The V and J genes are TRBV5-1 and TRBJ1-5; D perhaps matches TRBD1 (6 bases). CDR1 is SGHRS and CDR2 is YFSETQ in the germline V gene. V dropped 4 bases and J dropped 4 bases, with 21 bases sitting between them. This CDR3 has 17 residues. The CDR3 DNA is TGCGCCAGCAGCGAAACCCCAATTACAGGGAGAAATCAGCCCCAGCATTTT. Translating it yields CASSETPITGRNQPQHF.

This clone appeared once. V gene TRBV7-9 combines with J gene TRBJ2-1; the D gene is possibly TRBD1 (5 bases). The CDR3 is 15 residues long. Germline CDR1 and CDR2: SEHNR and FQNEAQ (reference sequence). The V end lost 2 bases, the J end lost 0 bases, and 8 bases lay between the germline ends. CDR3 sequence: CASSLQGSSYNEQFF. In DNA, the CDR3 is TGTGCCAGCAGCTTACAGGGTAGCTCCTACAATGAGCAGTTCTTC.

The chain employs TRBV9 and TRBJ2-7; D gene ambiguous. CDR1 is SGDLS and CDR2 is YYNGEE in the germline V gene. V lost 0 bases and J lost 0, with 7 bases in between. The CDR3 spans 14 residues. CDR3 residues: CASSVESYSYEQYF. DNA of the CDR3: TGTGCCAGCAGCGTAGAGTCCTACTCCTACGAGCAGTACTTC.

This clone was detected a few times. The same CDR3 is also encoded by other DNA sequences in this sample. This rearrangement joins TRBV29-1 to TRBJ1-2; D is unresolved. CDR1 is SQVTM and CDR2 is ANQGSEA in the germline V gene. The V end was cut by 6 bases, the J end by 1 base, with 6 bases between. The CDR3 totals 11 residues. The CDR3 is CSVERNYGYTF. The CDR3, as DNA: TGCAGCGTCGAGCGTAACTATGGCTACACCTTC.

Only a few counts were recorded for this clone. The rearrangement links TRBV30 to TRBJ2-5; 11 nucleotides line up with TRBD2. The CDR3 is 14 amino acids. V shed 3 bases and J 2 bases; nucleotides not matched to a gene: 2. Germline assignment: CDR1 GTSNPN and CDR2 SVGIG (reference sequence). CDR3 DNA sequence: TGTGCCTGGAGAGCTAGCGGGGGGCAAGAGACCCAGTACTTC. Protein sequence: CAWRASGGQETQYF.

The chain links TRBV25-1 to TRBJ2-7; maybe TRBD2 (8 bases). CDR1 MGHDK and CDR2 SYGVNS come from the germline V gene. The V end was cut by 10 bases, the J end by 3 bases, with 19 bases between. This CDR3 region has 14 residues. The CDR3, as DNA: TGTGCCATCATAGCGGGACAGTTATTCTACGAGCAGTACTTC. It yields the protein CAIIAGQLFYEQYF.

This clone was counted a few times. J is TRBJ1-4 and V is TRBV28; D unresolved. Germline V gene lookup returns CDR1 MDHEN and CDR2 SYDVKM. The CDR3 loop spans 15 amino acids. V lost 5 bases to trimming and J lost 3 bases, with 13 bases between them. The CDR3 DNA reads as TGTGCCAGCAGTCGAGGTGGCCAGTCTAATGAAAAACTGTTTTTT. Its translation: CASSRGGQSNEKLFF.

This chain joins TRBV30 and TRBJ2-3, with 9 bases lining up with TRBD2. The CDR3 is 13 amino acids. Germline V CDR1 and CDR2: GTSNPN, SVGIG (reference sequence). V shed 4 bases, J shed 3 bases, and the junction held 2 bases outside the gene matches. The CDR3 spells CAWTLAGTDTQYF. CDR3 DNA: TGTGCCTGGACGCTAGCGGGGACAGATACGCAGTATTTT.

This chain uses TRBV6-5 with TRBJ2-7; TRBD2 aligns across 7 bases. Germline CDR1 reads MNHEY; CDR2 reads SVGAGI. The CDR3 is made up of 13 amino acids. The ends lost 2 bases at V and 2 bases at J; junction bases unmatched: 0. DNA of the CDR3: TGTGCCAGCAGTTACGGGACTACCTACGAGCAGTACTTC. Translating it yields CASSYGTTYEQYF.

The CDR3 bases are TGCAGCGTAGTTCCGGGACAGGGGGGCTACGAGCAGTACTTC. Residues: CSVVPGQGGYEQYF. The V gene is TRBV29-1, the J gene TRBJ2-7; TRBD1 matches 11 bases. In germline, CDR1 is SQVTM, CDR2 ANQGSEA. V lost 6 bases and J lost 3; bases outside the gene matches: 7. The CDR3 length is 14 residues.

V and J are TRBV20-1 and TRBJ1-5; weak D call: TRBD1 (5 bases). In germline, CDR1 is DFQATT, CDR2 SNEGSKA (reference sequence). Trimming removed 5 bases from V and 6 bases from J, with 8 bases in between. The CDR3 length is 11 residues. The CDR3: CSAQRGQPQHF. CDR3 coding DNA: TGCAGTGCTCAGAGGGGTCAGCCCCAGCATTTT.

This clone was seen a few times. CDR3 region: CAWSLRVAEAFF. The CDR3 DNA reads TGTGCCTGGAGTCTTAGGGTTGCTGAAGCTTTCTTT. The V and J genes are TRBV30 and TRBJ1-1; D ambiguous. CDR1 GTSNPN and CDR2 SVGIG come from the germline V gene (reference sequence). Trimming took off 2 bases at V and 6 bases at J, with 10 bases between the two ends. CDR3 length equals 12 residues.

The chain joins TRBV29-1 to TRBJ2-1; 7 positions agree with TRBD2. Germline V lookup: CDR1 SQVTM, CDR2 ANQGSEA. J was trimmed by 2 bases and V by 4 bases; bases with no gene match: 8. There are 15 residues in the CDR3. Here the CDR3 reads CSVGGVAGAYNEQFF. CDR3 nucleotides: TGCAGCGTTGGTGGAGTGGCGGGAGCCTACAATGAGCAGTTCTTC.

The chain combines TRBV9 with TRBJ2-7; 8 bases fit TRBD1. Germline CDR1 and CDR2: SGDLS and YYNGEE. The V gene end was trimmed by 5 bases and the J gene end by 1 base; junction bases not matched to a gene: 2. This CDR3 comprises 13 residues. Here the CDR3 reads CASSRTGSYEQYF. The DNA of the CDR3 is TGTGCCAGCAGTCGGACAGGGTCCTACGAGCAGTACTTC. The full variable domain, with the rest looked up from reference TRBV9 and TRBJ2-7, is DSGVTQTPKHLITATGQRVTLRCSPRSGDLSVYWYQQSLDQGLQFLIQYYNGEERAKGNILERFSAQQFPDLHSELNLSSLELGDSALYFCASSRTGSYEQYFGPGTRLTVT.

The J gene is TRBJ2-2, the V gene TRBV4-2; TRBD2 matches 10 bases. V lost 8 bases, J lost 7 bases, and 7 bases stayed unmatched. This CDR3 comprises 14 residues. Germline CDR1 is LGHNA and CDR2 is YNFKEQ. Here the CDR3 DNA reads TGTGCCAGCCAGCGGGGGGGCCAGGACGGGGAGCTGTTTTTT. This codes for CASQRGGQDGELFF.